A single sample gave rise to the 32 T cell receptor beta chains below, sequenced in a study of blood T cell repertoires in COVID-19. Clones were read by immunoSEQ multiplex PCR, and TCRdb kept only the in-frame ones, dropping some. The sample lists around 95,000 clones, over 75% seen once, with 7% to 9% in the top ten. Source material: peripheral blood. These receptors were collected from a man aged 25-40 years in a cohort sampled during active COVID-19.

This chain uses TRBV19 with TRBJ2-5; weak D call: TRBD2 (6 bases). Trimming cost V 3 bases and J 3 bases, with 8 bases left between them. This CDR3 has 13 residues. The V gene's germline CDR1 is LNHDA and CDR2 SQIVND (reference sequence). Here the CDR3 DNA reads TGTGCCAGTAGTATTTGGGGGGAAGAGACCCAGTACTTC. This encodes CASSIWGEETQYF.

This clone was picked up a small number of times. The chain joins TRBV19 to TRBJ1-6; no clear D. Trimming removed 5 bases at V and 8 bases at J, with 7 bases between. CDR3 length equals 12 residues. CDR1 LNHDA and CDR2 SQIVND come from the germline V gene (reference sequence). The CDR3 sequence: CASSYTDSPLHF. Here the CDR3 DNA reads TGTGCCAGTAGTTATACAGATTCACCCCTCCACTTT.

This clone was observed once. The chain uses TRBV3-1 (or the pseudogene TRBV3-2) and TRBJ1-1; no clear D. Looked up from germline, CDR1 is LGHDT and CDR2 is YNNKEL (reference sequence). V lost 3 bases to trimming and J lost 1 base, with 6 bases between them. The CDR3 spans 13 residues. The CDR3 sequence is CASSQGSNTEAFF. The CDR3 nucleotides are TGTGCCAGCAGCCAGGGCTCGAACACTGAAGCTTTCTTT.

The table lists this clone with a few counts. The rearrangement uses TRBV10-1 and TRBJ2-1; TRBD2 agrees at 8 bases. The CDR3 totals 15 residues. V lost 6 bases, J lost 4 bases, and 8 bases stayed unmatched. The V gene's germline CDR1 is WNHNN and CDR2 SYGVQD (reference sequence). DNA for the CDR3: TGCGCCAGCAGCGTCCGACTAGCGCCTTACAATGAGCAGTTCTTC. As protein: CASSVRLAPYNEQFF.

The V and J genes are TRBV24-1 and TRBJ2-1, with 11 bases lining up with TRBD2. Germline V gene sequence: CDR1 KGHDR, CDR2 SFDVKD. This CDR3 spans 15 amino acids. V lost 5 bases, J lost 9 bases, and 8 bases stayed unmatched. CDR3 protein: CATSVAGGPSTEQFF. The CDR3 DNA sequence: TGTGCCACCAGTGTAGCGGGGGGGCCTTCCACTGAGCAGTTCTTC.

J is TRBJ2-3 and V is TRBV7-3; TRBD1 aligns across 7 bases. The CDR3 has 15 amino acids. After removal of 2 bases from V and 1 base from J, the junction contained 3 bases not matched to a gene. Germline V gives CDR1 SGHTA, CDR2 FQGTGA. CDR3: CASSLDRVGTDTQYF. The CDR3 DNA reads TGTGCCAGCAGCTTAGACAGGGTAGGCACAGATACGCAGTATTTT.

Turning to this clone: Other DNA sequences of this sample code for an identical CDR3. The V and J genes are TRBV18 and TRBJ2-5, with 8 positions matching TRBD2. CDR3 length equals 14 residues. V trimming: 2 bases; J trimming: 2 bases; junction bases outside the gene matches: 1. Germline CDR1 is KGHSH and CDR2 is LQKENI. The CDR3: CASSPSGGQETQYF. In DNA, the CDR3 is TGTGCCAGCTCACCAAGCGGGGGTCAAGAGACCCAGTACTTC. The whole variable domain, remainder taken from reference TRBV18 and TRBJ2-5, is NAGVMQNPRHLVRRRGQEARLRCSPMKGHSHVYWYRQLPEEGLKFMVYLQKENIIDESGMPKERFSAEFPKEGPSILRIQQVVRGDSAAYFCASSPSGGQETQYFGPGTRLLVL.

The chain has TRBV19 and TRBJ2-3; D perhaps matches TRBD1 (5 bases). Germline V gene data show CDR1 as LNHDA and CDR2 as SQIVND (reference sequence). CDR3 size: 15 residues. Trimming removed 5 bases from V and 4 bases from J, with 16 bases in between. CDR3 in amino acids: CASSALRQGPDTQYF. As DNA, the CDR3 is TGTGCCAGTAGTGCCCTTCGGCAGGGCCCAGATACGCAGTATTTT.

This chain uses TRBV19 with TRBJ1-1; D might be TRBD1 (5 bases). Germline V lookup: CDR1 LNHDA, CDR2 SQIVND (reference sequence). Trimming removed 4 bases from V and 1 base from J, with 31 bases in between. The CDR3 loop spans 21 amino acids. This chain's CDR3 is CASSRRPGPDFLEGSNTEAFF. The CDR3 nucleotides read TGTGCCAGTAGTAGGAGACCGGGACCCGATTTTTTGGAGGGGTCGAACACTGAAGCTTTCTTT.

As DNA, the CDR3 is TGTGCCAGCAGTGGGACAGCAGGGGCCAACGTCCTGACTTTC. Translation: CASSGTAGANVLTF. The chain links TRBV28 to TRBJ2-6; 7 positions agree with TRBD1. This CDR3 region has 14 residues. V shed 5 bases, J shed 4 bases, and the junction held 2 bases outside the gene matches. Germline V gene sequence: CDR1 MDHEN, CDR2 SYDVKM.

The rearrangement joins TRBV4-3 to TRBJ1-2; TRBD1 is a possible D gene (6 bases). Trimming removed 1 base from V and 4 bases from J, with 19 bases in between. The CDR3 covers 17 residues. CDR1 LGHNA and CDR2 YSLEER come from the germline V gene. The CDR3 is CASSQVGQSAGLYGYTF. The CDR3 coding sequence is TGCGCCAGCAGCCAAGTTGGACAGAGTGCTGGGCTCTATGGCTACACCTTC.

The chain recombines TRBV30 with TRBJ2-7; 9 bases line up with TRBD1. Germline V lookup: CDR1 GTSNPN, CDR2 SVGIG (reference sequence). J lost 12 bases, V lost 2 bases, and 8 bases had no gene match. The CDR3 has 12 amino acids. The CDR3 region has the DNA TGTGCCTGGAGTCCACCGGGACAGGGTCGGTACTTC. Translated: CAWSPPGQGRYF.

The V gene is TRBV19, the J gene TRBJ2-5; TRBD1 might be the D (6 bases). This CDR3 is built from 14 residues. V lost 3 bases to trimming and J lost 7 bases, with 15 bases between them. CDR1 LNHDA and CDR2 SQIVND come from the germline V gene (reference sequence). The CDR3 loop is CASSIYQGSGTQYF. In DNA form, the CDR3 reads TGTGCCAGTAGTATCTACCAGGGGAGTGGGACCCAGTACTTC.

The rearrangement uses TRBV5-1 and TRBJ1-6; D is perhaps TRBD1 (5 bases). The CDR3 is made up of 15 amino acids. V lost 6 bases and J lost 3, with 13 bases in between. Germline V CDR1 and CDR2: SGHRS, YFSETQ. CDR3: CASTHSGGYNSPLHF. The DNA for the CDR3 is TGCGCCAGCACCCATAGCGGGGGCTATAATTCACCCCTCCACTTT.

The chain joins TRBV7-3 to TRBJ1-6; possibly TRBD1 for D (5 bases). The V end lost 2 bases, the J end lost 7 bases, and 12 bases lay between the germline ends. The germline CDR1 and CDR2 sequences are SGHTA and FQGTGA. This CDR3 region has 15 residues. CDR3 amino acids: CASSLAGVVNSPLHF. The CDR3 DNA is TGTGCCAGCAGCTTAGCGGGGGTAGTGAATTCACCCCTCCACTTT.

The chain uses TRBV6-5 and TRBJ1-1; 8 nucleotides agree with TRBD1. V trimming: 4 bases; J trimming: 7 bases; junction bases outside the gene matches: 11. Germline values: CDR1 MNHEY, CDR2 SVGAGI. The CDR3 has 15 residues. CDR3 nucleotide sequence: TGTGCCAGCAGTTTAATTTCAGGGGGCAATAATGAAGCTTTCTTT. As protein: CASSLISGGNNEAFF.

The chain recombines TRBV2 with TRBJ2-1; D possibly corresponds to TRBD1 (6 bases). CDR3 length: 13 residues. V was trimmed by 6 bases and J by 8 bases, leaving 14 bases between them. Germline V gene data show CDR1 as SNHLY and CDR2 as FYNNEI. Written as DNA, the CDR3 is TGTGCCAGCAGGGGGGCAGGGCGGGATGAGCAGTTCTTC. Residues: CASRGAGRDEQFF. Variable domain in full (rest from reference TRBV2 and TRBJ2-1): EPEVTQTPSHQVTQMGQEVILRCVPISNHLYFYWYRQILGQKVEFLVSFYNNEISEKSEIFDDQFSVERPDGSNFTLKIRSTKLEDSAMYFCASRGAGRDEQFFGPGTRLTVL.

This chain connects TRBV10-2 to TRBJ2-5, with TRBD1 matching 9 bases. Unmatched junction bases numbered 5, after V lost 5 bases and J lost 7 bases. This CDR3 has 13 amino acids. Germline CDR1 WSHSY, CDR2 SAAADI. The CDR3 region is CASSTDRGGTQYF. CDR3 bases: TGCGCCAGCAGTACGGACAGGGGTGGGACCCAGTACTTC.

A single count supports this clone. This chain connects TRBV4-1 to TRBJ1-1; 8 nucleotides agree with TRBD1. The CDR3 has 18 amino acids. V lost 0 bases, J lost 0 bases, and 9 bases stayed unmatched. The V gene's germline CDR1 is MGHRA and CDR2 YSYEKL. The CDR3 DNA sequence: TGCGCCAGCAGCCAAGATCCTCGGGACAGGTCTCTGAACACTGAAGCTTTCTTT. As protein: CASSQDPRDRSLNTEAFF.

The gene calls are TRBV6-5 and TRBJ1-2, with D unclear. V was trimmed by 6 bases and J by 6 bases, leaving 14 bases between them. This CDR3 is 13 amino acids long. The germline CDR1 and CDR2 sequences are MNHEY and SVGAGI. In nucleotides, the CDR3 is TGTGCCAGCAGAACACGCCGGGAGGATGGCTACACCTTC. Amino acid sequence: CASRTRREDGYTF.

The J gene is TRBJ2-7, the V gene TRBV12-3 or TRBV12-4; 7 bases are shared with TRBD2. The CDR3 totals 13 residues. With 5 bases clipped from V and 5 bases from J, the junction kept 6 bases outside the gene matches. The CDR3 loop reads CASSPPAGHEQYF. The CDR3 bases are TGTGCCAGCAGTCCCCCAGCGGGGCACGAGCAGTACTTC.

This clone has a single count. This chain connects TRBV5-1 to TRBJ2-2, with a possible D match to TRBD2 (5 bases). The germline V and J ends were trimmed by 3 bases and 7 bases, with 16 bases remaining between them. CDR3 length: 15 residues. Germline V gene sequence: CDR1 SGHRS, CDR2 YFSETQ. The CDR3 reads CASSSVMGRGGELFF. The DNA for the CDR3 is TGCGCCAGCAGCTCCGTCATGGGCCGGGGCGGGGAGCTGTTTTTT.

The rearrangement uses TRBV7-2 and TRBJ1-1; TRBD1 might be the D (6 bases). The germline V gene encodes CDR1 SGHTA and CDR2 FQGNSA. The CDR3 spans 15 residues. V lost 0 bases and J lost 4, with 12 bases in between. The CDR3 bases are TGTGCCAGCAGCTTAGCAGGGAGGGGGGGCACTGAAGCTTTCTTT. Its protein product is CASSLAGRGGTEAFF. Using reference TRBV7-2 and TRBJ1-1 for the parts outside the CDR3, the full variable domain is GAGVSQSPSNKVTEKGKDVELRCDPISGHTALYWYRQSLGQGLEFLIYFQGNSAPDKSGLPSDRFSAERTGGSVSTLTIQRTQQEDSAVYLCASSLAGRGGTEAFFGQGTRLTVV.

This chain links TRBV7-8 with TRBJ2-5; no reliable D call. Germline values: CDR1 SGHVS, CDR2 FQNEAQ. V was pared by 5 bases and J by 5 bases, with 18 bases between. The CDR3 loop spans 15 amino acids. The CDR3 spells CASSPRSSLPETQYF. CDR3 DNA: TGTGCCAGCAGCCCCCGTTCATCCCTACCCGAGACCCAGTACTTC.

V gene TRBV5-1 combines with J gene TRBJ2-1, with 9 positions matching TRBD1. The CDR3 is made up of 18 amino acids. After removal of 4 bases from V and 0 bases from J, the junction contained 11 bases not matched to a gene. Germline CDR1 SGHRS, CDR2 YFSETQ. The CDR3 coding sequence is TGCGCCAGCAGCCCAACAGGGGGCGTCAGAAGCTCCTACAATGAGCAGTTCTTC. As protein: CASSPTGGVRSSYNEQFF.

This clone was found once. The chain recombines TRBV19 with TRBJ2-7, with D uncertain. The CDR3 totals 13 residues. V was pared by 6 bases and J by 1 base, with 10 bases between. Per germline, CDR1 LNHDA and CDR2 SQIVND (reference sequence). CDR3 nucleotide sequence: TGTGCCAGTAGGTTTGCGTCTTCCTACGAGCAGTACTTC. Protein sequence: CASRFASSYEQYF.

J is TRBJ2-1 and V is TRBV7-9, with D maybe TRBD1 (6 bases). The CDR3 extends over 16 amino acids. Germline CDR1 and CDR2: SEHNR and FQNEAQ (reference sequence). The V end was cut by 5 bases, the J end by 4 bases, with 18 bases between. For the CDR3, the DNA is TGTGCCAGCAGCCCACGAAGACAGGCGACGTACAATGAGCAGTTCTTC. The encoded protein is CASSPRRQATYNEQFF.

This clone was observed a handful of times. The chain uses TRBV28 and TRBJ1-2, with TRBD1 matching 7 bases. With V trimmed by 4 bases and J by 12 bases, 8 bases remained unmatched. This CDR3 is built from 12 residues. The germline V gene encodes CDR1 MDHEN and CDR2 SYDVKM. Here the CDR3 reads CASSWVRQGHTF. The CDR3 DNA sequence: TGTGCCAGCAGTTGGGTACGACAGGGACACACCTTC.

This rearrangement joins TRBV27 to TRBJ1-2; possible D gene TRBD1, 6 bases. Germline lookup yields CDR1 MNHEY and CDR2 SMNVEV (reference sequence). V lost 1 base, J lost 0 bases, and 9 bases lay in between. This CDR3 has 15 residues. In DNA form, the CDR3 reads TGTGCCAGCAGTTTATTGGGGACACCTAACTATGGCTACACCTTC. Translation gives CASSLLGTPNYGYTF.

The chain recombines TRBV10-3 with TRBJ2-2, with TRBD1 matching 7 bases. The CDR3 covers 17 residues. With 6 bases clipped from V and 5 bases from J, the junction kept 15 bases outside the gene matches. From germline, CDR1 is ENHRY and CDR2 SYGVKD. The CDR3 region is CAIRMEVEGAATGELFF. In DNA, the CDR3 is TGTGCCATCAGGATGGAGGTTGAGGGGGCGGCTACCGGGGAGCTGTTTTTT.

The chain recombines TRBV9 with TRBJ1-2; the match to TRBD1 covers 8 bases. V trimming: 4 bases; J trimming: 7 bases; junction bases outside the gene matches: 12. The germline V gene encodes CDR1 SGDLS and CDR2 YYNGEE. The CDR3 spans 15 residues. Here the CDR3 reads CASSLEAGGGSGYTF. In nucleotides, the CDR3 is TGTGCCAGCAGCTTAGAGGCAGGGGGCGGGAGTGGCTACACCTTC.

Here the CDR3 reads CASSPSGEQGAYEQYF. CDR3 coding DNA: TGTGCCAGCAGCCCGAGCGGGGAACAGGGGGCTTACGAGCAGTACTTC. The rearrangement links TRBV7-6 to TRBJ2-7; 9 positions agree with TRBD1. CDR3 length: 16 residues. V shed 5 bases, J shed 4 bases, and the junction held 12 bases outside the gene matches. CDR1 SGHVS and CDR2 FNYEAQ come from the germline V gene.